This T cell receptor (beta chain) was identified in a study of CD8+CD57+ T cells in acquired aplastic anemia. There are 13 residues in the CDR3. V dropped 9 bases and J dropped 8; count of bases not matched to a gene: 5. CDR1 KGHDR and CDR2 SFDVKD come from the germline V gene. The template used for profiling TCR beta VDJ and CDR3 was genomic DNA. MiXCR, run by TCRdb on the reads, gives a single entry per CDR3 protein. The sample shows 250,000 to 300,000 distinct CDR3 sequences, around 60% of them seen only once. This sequence was found in a human donor with severe aplastic anemia or a healthy control (not recorded which). What was sequenced was sorted CD4+, CD8+, or CD8+CD57+ T cells (not recorded which) from PBMCs. The rearrangement links TRBV24-1 to TRBJ2-1; 11 bases match TRBD2. The chain's CDR3 is CATGLAGVDEQFF. DNA for the CDR3: TGTGCCACCGGACTAGCGGGTGTAGATGAGCAGTTCTTC.